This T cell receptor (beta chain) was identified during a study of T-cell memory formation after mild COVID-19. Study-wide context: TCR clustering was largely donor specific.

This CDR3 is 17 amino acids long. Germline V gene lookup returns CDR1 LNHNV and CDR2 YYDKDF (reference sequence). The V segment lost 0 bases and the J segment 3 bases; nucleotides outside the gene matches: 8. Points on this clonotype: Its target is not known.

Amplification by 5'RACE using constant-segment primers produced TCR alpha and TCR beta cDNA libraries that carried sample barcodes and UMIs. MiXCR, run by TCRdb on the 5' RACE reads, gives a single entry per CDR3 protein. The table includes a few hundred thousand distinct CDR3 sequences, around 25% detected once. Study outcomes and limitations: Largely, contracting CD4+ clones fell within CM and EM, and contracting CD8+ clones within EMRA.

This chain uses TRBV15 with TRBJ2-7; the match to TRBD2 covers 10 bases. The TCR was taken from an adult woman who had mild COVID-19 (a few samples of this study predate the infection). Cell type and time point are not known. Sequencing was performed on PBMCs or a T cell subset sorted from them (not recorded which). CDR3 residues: CATSRDPSGGSYYEQYF. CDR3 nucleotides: TGTGCCACCAGCAGAGACCCTAGCGGGGGAAGCTACTACGAGCAGTACTTC. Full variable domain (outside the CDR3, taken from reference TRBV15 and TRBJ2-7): DAMVIQNPRYQVTQFGKPVTLSCSQTLNHNVMYWYQQKSSQAPKLLFHYYDKDFNNEADTPDNFQSRRPNTSFCFLDIRSPGLGDTAMYLCATSRDPSGGSYYEQYFGPGTRLTVT.